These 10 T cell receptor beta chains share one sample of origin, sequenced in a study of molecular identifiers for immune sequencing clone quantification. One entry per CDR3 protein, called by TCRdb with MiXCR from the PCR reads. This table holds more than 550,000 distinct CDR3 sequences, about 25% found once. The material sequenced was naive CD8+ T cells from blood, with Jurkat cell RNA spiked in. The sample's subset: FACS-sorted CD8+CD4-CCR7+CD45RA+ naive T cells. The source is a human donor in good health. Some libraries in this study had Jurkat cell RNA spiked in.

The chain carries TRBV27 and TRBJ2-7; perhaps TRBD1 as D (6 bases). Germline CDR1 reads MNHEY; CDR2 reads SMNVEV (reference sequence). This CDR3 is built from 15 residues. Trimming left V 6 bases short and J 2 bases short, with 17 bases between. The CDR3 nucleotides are TGTGCCAGCAGACCGACTTTGGGGGCTGCCTACGAGCAGTACTTC. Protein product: CASRPTLGAAYEQYF.

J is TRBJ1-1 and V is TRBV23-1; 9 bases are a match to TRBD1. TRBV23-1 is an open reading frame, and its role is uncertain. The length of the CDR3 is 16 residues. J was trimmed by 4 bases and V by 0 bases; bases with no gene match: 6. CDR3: CASSQSGQGWSTEAFF. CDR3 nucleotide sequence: TGCGCCAGCAGTCAATCGGGACAGGGCTGGAGCACTGAAGCTTTCTTT.

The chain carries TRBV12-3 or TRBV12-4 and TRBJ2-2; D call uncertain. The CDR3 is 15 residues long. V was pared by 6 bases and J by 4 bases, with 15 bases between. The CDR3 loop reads CASRFSMAGTGELFF. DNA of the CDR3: TGTGCCAGCAGGTTCTCAATGGCAGGCACCGGGGAGCTGTTTTTT.

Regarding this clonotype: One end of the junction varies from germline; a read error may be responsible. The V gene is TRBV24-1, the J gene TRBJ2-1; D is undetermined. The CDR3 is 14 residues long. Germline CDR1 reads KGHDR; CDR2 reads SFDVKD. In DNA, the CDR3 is TGTGCCACCAGTGATTCAGGCTCCTTCAATGAGCAGTTCTTC. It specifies CATSDSGSFNEQFF.

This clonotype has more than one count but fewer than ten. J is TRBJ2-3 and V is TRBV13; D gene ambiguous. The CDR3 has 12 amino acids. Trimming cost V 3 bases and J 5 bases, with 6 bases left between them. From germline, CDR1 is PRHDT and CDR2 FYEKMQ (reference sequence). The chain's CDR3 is CASSFEEDTQYF. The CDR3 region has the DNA TGTGCCAGCAGCTTCGAAGAAGATACGCAGTATTTT.

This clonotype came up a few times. The CDR3 DNA reads TGTGCCAGCAGTGAAGAGGGGGCGGGACAGCCCCAGCATTTT. This codes for CASSEEGAGQPQHF. The chain couples TRBV2 to TRBJ1-5; 7 bases map to TRBD1. The germline V gene has CDR1 SNHLY and CDR2 FYNNEI. V was clipped by 1 base and J by 7 bases; unmatched bases: 4. This CDR3 is built from 14 residues.

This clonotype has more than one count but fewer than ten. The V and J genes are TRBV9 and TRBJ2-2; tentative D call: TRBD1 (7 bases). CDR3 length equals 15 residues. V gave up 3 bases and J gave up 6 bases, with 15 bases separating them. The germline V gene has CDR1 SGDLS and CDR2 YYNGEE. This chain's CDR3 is CASSADQGEAGELFF. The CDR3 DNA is TGTGCCAGCAGCGCGGATCAGGGGGAGGCCGGGGAGCTGTTTTTT.

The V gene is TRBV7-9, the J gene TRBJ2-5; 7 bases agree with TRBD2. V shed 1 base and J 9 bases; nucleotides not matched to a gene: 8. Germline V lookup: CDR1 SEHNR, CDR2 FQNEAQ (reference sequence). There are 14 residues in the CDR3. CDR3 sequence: CASSLVPGREPQYF. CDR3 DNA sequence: TGTGCCAGCAGCTTAGTACCGGGGCGGGAGCCCCAGTACTTC.

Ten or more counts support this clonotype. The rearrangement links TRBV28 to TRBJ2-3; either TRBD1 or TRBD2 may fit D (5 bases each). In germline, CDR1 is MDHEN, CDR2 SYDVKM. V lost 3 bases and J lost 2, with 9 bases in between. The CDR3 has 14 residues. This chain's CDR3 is CASSFGTNTDTQYF. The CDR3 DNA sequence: TGTGCCAGCAGTTTCGGGACGAACACAGATACGCAGTATTTT.

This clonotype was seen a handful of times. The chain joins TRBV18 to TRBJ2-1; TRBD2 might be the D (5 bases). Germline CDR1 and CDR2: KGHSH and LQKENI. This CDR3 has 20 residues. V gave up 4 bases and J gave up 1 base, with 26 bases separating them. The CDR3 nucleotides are TGTGCCAGCTCACTTGATGGGATCCTCGTCCGGGGTATTTCCTACAATGAGCAGTTCTTC. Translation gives CASSLDGILVRGISYNEQFF.